This T cell receptor (beta chain) was recovered during a study of tumor-infiltrating lymphocytes in primary liver carcinoma. Co-extracted RNA and DNA came from roughly 20-30 mg of unsorted bulk tissue. Study-level points and caveats: Tumors reached a significantly greater top-250-clone fraction than blood did (p = 0.039). Tumor region pairs overlapped more than did tumor-adjacent and tumor-blood pairs.

On this clonotype: What it binds is unknown.

Constant-region priming of about 500 ng total RNA yielded TCR beta cDNA. Investigators got TCR beta libraries out of three nested multiplex PCR rounds, done with slightly modified ARM-PCR. The first two PCR rounds used TRBV1-TRBV30 forward primers with a C-beta reverse primer, about 10 cycles each. One entry per CDR3 protein results from TCRdb running MiXCR on the multiplex PCR reads. The sample holds 120,000 or so distinct CDR3 sequences; 55% to 75% are singletons and the top ten take over 7%. There are 13 residues in the CDR3. Germline CDR1 is DFQATT and CDR2 is SNEGSKA (reference sequence). The germline V and J ends were trimmed by 5 bases and 8 bases, with 17 bases remaining between them.

The chain recombines TRBV20-1 with TRBJ2-3; tentatively, D is TRBD1 (6 bases). Sequencing was performed on liver tumor tissue from sampling region 1. Subset of the sample: tumor region T1, superior pole. This clonotype was sampled from an older woman with primary liver carcinoma and hepatitis B virus infection. CDR3: CSAARGRRGTQYF. The CDR3 bases are TGCAGTGCTGCCAGGGGTCGCCGGGGTACGCAGTATTTT.